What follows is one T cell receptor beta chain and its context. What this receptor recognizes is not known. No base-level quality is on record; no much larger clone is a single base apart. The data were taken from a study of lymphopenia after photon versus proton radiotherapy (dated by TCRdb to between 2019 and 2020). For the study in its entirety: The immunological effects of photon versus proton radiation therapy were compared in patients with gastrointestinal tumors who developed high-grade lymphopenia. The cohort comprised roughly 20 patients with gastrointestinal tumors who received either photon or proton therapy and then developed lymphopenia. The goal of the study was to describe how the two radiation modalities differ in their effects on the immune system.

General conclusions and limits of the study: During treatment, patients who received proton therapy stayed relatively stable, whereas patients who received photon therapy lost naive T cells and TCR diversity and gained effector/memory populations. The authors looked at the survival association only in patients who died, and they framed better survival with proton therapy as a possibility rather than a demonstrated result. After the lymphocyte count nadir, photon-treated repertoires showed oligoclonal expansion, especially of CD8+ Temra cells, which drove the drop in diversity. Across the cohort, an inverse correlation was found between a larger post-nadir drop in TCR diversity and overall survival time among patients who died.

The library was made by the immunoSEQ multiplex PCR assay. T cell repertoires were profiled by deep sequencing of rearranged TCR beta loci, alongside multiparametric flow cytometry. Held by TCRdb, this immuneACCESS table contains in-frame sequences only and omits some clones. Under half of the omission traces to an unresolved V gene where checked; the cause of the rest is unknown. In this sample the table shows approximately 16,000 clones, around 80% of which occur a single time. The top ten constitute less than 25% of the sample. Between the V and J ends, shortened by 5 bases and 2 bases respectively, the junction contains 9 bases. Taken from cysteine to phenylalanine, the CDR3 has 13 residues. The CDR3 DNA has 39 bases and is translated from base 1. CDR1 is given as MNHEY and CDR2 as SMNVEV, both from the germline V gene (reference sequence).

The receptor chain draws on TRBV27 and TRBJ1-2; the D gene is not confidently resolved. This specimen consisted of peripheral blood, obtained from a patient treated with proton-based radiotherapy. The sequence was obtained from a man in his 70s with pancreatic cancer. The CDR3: CASSPYQNYGYTF. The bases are TGTGCCAGCAGTCCCTACCAAAACTATGGCTACACCTTC.